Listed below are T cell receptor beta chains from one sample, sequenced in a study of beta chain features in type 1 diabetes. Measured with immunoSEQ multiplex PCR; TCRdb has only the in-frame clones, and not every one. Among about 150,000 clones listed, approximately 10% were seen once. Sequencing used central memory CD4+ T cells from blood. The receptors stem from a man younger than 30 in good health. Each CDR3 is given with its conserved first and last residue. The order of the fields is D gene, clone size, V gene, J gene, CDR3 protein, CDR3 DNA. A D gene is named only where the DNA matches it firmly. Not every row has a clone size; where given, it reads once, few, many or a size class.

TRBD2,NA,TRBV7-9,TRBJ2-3,CASSQVSSGASRDTQYF,TGTGCCAGCAGCCAAGTGTCTAGCGGGGCTTCACGGGATACGCAGTATTTT
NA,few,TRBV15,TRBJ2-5,CATSHAGTRVRSPETQYF,TGTGCCACCAGCCATGCCGGGACCCGTGTTAGGTCACCAGAGACCCAGTACTTC
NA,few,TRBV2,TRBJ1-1,CASTVHMNTEAFF,TGTGCCAGCACTGTCCATATGAACACTGAAGCTTTCTTT
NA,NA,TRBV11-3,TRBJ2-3,CASSLDAGTDTQYF,TGTGCCAGCAGCTTAGATGCCGGCACAGATACGCAGTATTTT
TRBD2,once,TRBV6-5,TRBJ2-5,CASSQGGGLETQYF,TGTGCCAGCAGTCAAGGCGGGGGGCTGGAGACCCAGTACTTC
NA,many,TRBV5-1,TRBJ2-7,CASRFGAPAGKSYEQYF,TGCGCCAGCAGGTTCGGGGCTCCCGCTGGGAAATCCTACGAGCAGTACTTC
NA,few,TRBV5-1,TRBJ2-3,CASSPARGITDTQYF,TGCGCCAGCAGCCCAGCCCGGGGTATCACAGATACGCAGTATTTT
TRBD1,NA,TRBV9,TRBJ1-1,CASSPTGGRDTEAFF,TGTGCCAGCAGCCCTACAGGGGGTCGAGACACTGAAGCTTTCTTT
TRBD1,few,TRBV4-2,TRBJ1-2,CASSTRQGAGYGYTF,TGTGCCAGCAGCACCCGACAGGGGGCGGGCTATGGCTACACCTTC
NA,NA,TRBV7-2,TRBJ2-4,CASSPHGDIQYF,TGTGCCAGCAGCCCACATGGGGACATTCAGTACTTC
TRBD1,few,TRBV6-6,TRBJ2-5,CASRRGTGREETQYF,TGTGCCAGCAGGCGCGGGACAGGGAGGGAGGAGACCCAGTACTTC
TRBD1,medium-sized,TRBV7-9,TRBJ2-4,CASSTLDRENIQYF,TGTGCCAGCAGCACTCTCGACAGGGAAAACATTCAGTACTTC
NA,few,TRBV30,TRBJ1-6,CAWSVGDRDNSPLHF,TGTGCCTGGAGTGTAGGTGACAGAGATAATTCACCCCTCCACTTT
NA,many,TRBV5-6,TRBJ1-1,CASSLDVTTEAFF,TGTGCCAGCAGCTTGGACGTAACCACTGAAGCTTTCTTT
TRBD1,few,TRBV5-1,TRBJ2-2,CASSLDTGATGELFF,TGCGCCAGCAGCTTGGATACAGGGGCCACCGGGGAGCTGTTTTTT
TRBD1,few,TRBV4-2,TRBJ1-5,CASSQDEDRVGQPQHF,TGTGCCAGCAGCCAAGATGAGGACAGGGTAGGTCAGCCCCAGCATTTT
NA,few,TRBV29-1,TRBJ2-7,CSVSNREGGEQYF,TGCAGCGTTTCAAACAGAGAGGGGGGAGAGCAGTACTTC
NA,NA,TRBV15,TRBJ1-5,CATSYGDQPQHF,TGTGCCACCTCTTATGGAGATCAGCCCCAGCATTTT
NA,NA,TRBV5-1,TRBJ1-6,CASSPQTAGVGNSPLHF,TGCGCCAGCAGCCCCCAGACAGCAGGGGTCGGTAATTCACCCCTCCACTTT
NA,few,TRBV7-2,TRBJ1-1,CASSSPSTLGGVEAFF,TGTGCCAGCAGCTCACCTTCAACTTTGGGGGGAGTGGAAGCTTTCTTT
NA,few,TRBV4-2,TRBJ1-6,CASSQDSLQQNNSPLHF,TGTGCCAGCAGCCAAGATAGCTTACAACAAAATAATTCACCCCTCCACTTT
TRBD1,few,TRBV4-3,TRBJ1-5,CASSQDPQGGSNQPQHF,TGCGCCAGCAGCCAAGATCCACAGGGGGGTAGCAATCAGCCCCAGCATTTT
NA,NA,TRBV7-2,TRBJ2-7,CASSPKTSSYEQYF,TGTGCCAGCAGCCCAAAGACTAGCTCCTACGAGCAGTACTTC
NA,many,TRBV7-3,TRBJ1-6,CASSLQAIDSPLHF,TGTGCCAGCAGCTTACAGGCTATAGATTCACCCCTCCACTTT